Below are 3 T cell receptor beta chains sequenced from a single sample in a study of shared clonotypes between healthy human individuals (dated by TCRdb to the early 2020s). Preparation of the library involved the immunoSEQ multiplex PCR assay. In its TCRdb copy, this immuneACCESS table keeps in-frame sequences only and misses some clones. Where compared with another copy, unresolved V genes explain less than half of these, and the others have no known cause. In this sample the table shows about 2 million clones, roughly 95% of which occur a single time. The ten largest clones capture 0.13% of the sample. The source material was naive CD4+ T cells sorted from blood. The sample's cell subset or site label, decoded: CD45RA+ positively selected. These receptors were collected from a man aged 18 to 30 in good health.

This chain connects TRBV29-1 to TRBJ1-1; possibly TRBD1 for D (5 bases). The CDR3 runs to 13 residues. Germline V gives CDR1 SQVTM, CDR2 ANQGSEA. V lost 8 bases, J lost 5 bases, and 18 bases lay in between. The CDR3 spells CSTGIGPGTEAFF. CDR3 sequence (DNA): TGCAGCACTGGCATTGGGCCAGGGACTGAAGCTTTCTTT.

The V call is TRBV6-6, the J call TRBJ2-7, with D unresolved. Germline CDR1 is MNHNY and CDR2 is SVGAGI (reference sequence). Trimming cost V 0 bases and J 2 bases, with 11 bases left between them. The CDR3 is 15 residues long. CDR3 sequence reads: CASSYSSPDTYEQYF. CDR3 sequence (DNA): TGTGCCAGCAGTTACTCTTCGCCGGATACCTACGAGCAGTACTTC.

As to this clone: Different DNA sequences within this sample yield the same CDR3. This rearrangement joins TRBV5-1 to TRBJ2-7; 10 bases agree with TRBD1. The junction had 2 bases not matched to a gene; V was cut back by 5 bases and J by 3 bases. The CDR3 consists of 13 residues. Germline values: CDR1 SGHRS, CDR2 YFSETQ. The chain's CDR3 is CASRWTGGYEQYF. The CDR3 nucleotides read TGCGCCAGCAGGTGGACAGGGGGCTACGAGCAGTACTTC.